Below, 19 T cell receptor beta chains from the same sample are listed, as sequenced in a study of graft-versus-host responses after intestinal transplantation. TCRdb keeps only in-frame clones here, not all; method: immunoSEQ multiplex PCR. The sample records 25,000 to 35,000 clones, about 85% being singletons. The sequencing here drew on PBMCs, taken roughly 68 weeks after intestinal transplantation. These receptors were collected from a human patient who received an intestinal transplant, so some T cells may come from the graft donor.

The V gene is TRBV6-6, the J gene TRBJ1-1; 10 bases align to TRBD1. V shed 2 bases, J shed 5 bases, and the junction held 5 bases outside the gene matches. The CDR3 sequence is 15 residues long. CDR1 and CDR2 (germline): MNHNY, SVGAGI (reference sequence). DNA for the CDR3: TGTGCCAGCAGTTACCCCGGGACAGGGGATACTGAAGCTTTCTTT. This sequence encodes CASSYPGTGDTEAFF.

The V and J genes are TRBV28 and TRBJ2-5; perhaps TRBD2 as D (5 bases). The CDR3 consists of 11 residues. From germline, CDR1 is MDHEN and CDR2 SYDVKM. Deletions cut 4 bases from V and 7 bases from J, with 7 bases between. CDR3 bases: TGTGCCAGCAGTTACCGGGGGACCCAGTACTTC. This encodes CASSYRGTQYF.

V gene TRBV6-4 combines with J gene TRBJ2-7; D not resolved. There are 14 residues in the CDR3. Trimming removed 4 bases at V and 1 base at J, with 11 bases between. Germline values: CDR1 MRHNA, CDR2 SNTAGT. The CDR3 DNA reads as TGTGCCAGCAGTGTGAGTCTAGGATCCTACGAGCAGTACTTC. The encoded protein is CASSVSLGSYEQYF.

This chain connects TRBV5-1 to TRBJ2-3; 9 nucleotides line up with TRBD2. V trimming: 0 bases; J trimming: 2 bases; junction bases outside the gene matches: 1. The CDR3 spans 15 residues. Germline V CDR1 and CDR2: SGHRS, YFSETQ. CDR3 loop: CASSLGTSVTDTQYF. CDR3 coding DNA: TGCGCCAGCAGCTTGGGGACTAGCGTCACAGATACGCAGTATTTT. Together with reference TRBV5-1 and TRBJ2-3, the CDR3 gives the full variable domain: KAGVTQTPRYLIKTRGQQVTLSCSPISGHRSVSWYQQTPGQGLQFLFEYFSETQRNKGNFPGRFSGRQFSNSRSEMNVSTLELGDSALYLCASSLGTSVTDTQYFGPGTRLTVL.

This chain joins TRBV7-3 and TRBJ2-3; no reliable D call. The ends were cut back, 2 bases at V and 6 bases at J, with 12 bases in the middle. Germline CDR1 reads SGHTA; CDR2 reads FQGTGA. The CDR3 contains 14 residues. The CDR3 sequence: CASSLSGGSDTQYF. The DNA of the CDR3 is TGTGCCAGCAGCTTATCCGGTGGATCGGATACGCAGTATTTT.

DNA of the CDR3: TGTGCCAGCAGTTACGGCGGGAGGAGGTCCTACGAGCAGTACTTC. Its protein product is CASSYGGRRSYEQYF. The genes are TRBV6-6 and TRBJ2-7; 8 bases line up with TRBD2. The V and J ends lost 2 bases and 1 base, in that order; junction bases with no gene match: 4. Germline CDR1 is MNHNY and CDR2 is SVGAGI (reference sequence). The CDR3 extends over 15 amino acids.

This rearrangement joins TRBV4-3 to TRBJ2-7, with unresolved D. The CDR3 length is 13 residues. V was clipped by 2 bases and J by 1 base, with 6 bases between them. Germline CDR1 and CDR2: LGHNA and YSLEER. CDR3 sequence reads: CASSQFRSYEQYF. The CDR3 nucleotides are TGCGCCAGCAGCCAATTCCGGTCCTACGAGCAGTACTTC.

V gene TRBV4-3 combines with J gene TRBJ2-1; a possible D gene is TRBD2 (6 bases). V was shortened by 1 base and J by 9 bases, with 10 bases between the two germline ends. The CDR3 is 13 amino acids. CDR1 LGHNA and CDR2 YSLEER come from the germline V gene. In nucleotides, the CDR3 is TGCGCCAGCAGCCAAGGACTAGAGGCTGAGCAGTTCTTC. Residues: CASSQGLEAEQFF.

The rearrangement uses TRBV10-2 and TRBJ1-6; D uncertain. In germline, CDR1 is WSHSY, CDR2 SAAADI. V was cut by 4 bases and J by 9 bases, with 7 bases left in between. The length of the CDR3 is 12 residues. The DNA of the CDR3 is TGCGCCAGCAGTGGGGGTGGTTCACCCCTCCACTTT. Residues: CASSGGGSPLHF.

DNA for the CDR3: TGTGCCAGCAGCTTGGGGGTGTACTATGGCTACACCTTC. Protein product: CASSLGVYYGYTF. J is TRBJ1-2 and V is TRBV5-4; D uncertain. The ends were cut back, 0 bases at V and 3 bases at J, with 6 bases in the middle. The CDR3 length is 13 residues. Germline CDR1 reads SGHNT; CDR2 reads YYREEE (reference sequence).

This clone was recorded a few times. For the CDR3, the DNA is TGTGCCAGCAGCTTATCGGGGAACACTGAAGCTTTCTTT. Translated, it gives CASSLSGNTEAFF. The rearrangement uses TRBV7-9 and TRBJ1-1; D not resolved. The CDR3 contains 13 residues. Trimming took off 2 bases at V and 1 base at J, with 5 bases between the two ends. Germline V lookup: CDR1 SEHNR, CDR2 FQNEAQ (reference sequence).

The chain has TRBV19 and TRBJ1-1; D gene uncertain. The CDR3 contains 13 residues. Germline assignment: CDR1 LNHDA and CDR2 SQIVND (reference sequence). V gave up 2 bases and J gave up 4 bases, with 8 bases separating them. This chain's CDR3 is CASSIQESTEAFF. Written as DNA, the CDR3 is TGTGCCAGTAGTATACAGGAGAGCACTGAAGCTTTCTTT.

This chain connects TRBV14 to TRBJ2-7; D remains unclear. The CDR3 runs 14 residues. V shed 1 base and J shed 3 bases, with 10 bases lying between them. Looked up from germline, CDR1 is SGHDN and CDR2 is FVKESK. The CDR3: CASSQARPFYEQYF. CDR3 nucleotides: TGTGCCAGCAGCCAAGCCCGACCTTTCTACGAGCAGTACTTC.

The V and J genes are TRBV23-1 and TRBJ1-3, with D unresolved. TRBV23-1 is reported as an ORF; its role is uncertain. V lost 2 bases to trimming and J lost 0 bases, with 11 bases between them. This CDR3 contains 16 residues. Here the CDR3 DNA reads TGCGCCAGCAGTCAAGACGGGCAATACTCTGGAAACACCATATATTTT. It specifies CASSQDGQYSGNTIYF.

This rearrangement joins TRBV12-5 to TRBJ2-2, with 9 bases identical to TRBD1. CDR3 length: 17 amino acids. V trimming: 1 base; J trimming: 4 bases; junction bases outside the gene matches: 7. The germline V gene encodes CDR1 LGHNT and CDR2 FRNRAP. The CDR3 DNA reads TGTGCTAGTGGTTTGGGGAACAGGGGGCCCCTCACCGGGGAGCTGTTTTTT. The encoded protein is CASGLGNRGPLTGELFF. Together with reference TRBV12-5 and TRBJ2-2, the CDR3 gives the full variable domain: DARVTQTPRHKVTEMGQEVTMRCQPILGHNTVFWYRQTMMQGLELLAYFRNRAPLDDSGMPKDRFSAEMPDATLATLKIQPSEPRDSAVYFCASGLGNRGPLTGELFFGEGSRLTVL.

CDR3: CASSLVGAGSYEQYF. The CDR3, as DNA: TGTGCCAGCAGTTTAGTGGGGGCCGGATCTTACGAGCAGTACTTC. The chain employs TRBV28 and TRBJ2-7; D may be TRBD1 (6 bases). The CDR3 is 15 amino acids. Looked up from germline, CDR1 is MDHEN and CDR2 is SYDVKM. Trimming stripped 2 bases from V and 4 bases from J, with 15 bases between.

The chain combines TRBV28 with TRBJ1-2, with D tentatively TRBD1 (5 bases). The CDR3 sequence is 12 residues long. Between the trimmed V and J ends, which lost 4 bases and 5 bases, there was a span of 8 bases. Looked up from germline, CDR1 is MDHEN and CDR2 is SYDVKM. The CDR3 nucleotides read TGTGCCAGCAGTTGGGGGGGGTATGGCTACACCTTC. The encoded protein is CASSWGGYGYTF.

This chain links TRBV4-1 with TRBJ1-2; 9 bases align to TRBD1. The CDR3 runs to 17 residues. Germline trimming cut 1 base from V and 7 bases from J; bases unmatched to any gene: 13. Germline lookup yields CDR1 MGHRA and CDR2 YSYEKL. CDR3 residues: CASSQAGQGADPPGYTF. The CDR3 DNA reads TGCGCCAGCAGCCAAGCGGGACAGGGAGCTGATCCCCCTGGCTACACCTTC.

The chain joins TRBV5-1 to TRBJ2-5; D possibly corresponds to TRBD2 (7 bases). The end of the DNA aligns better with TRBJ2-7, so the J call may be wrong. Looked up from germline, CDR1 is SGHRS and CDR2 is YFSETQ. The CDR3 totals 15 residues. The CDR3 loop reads CASSWGGHTADEQYF. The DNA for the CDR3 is TGCGCCAGCAGCTGGGGGGGACATACGGCGGACGAGCAGTACTTC.